Presented here are 14 T cell receptor beta chains from one specimen sequenced in a study of shared clonotypes between healthy human individuals (dated by TCRdb to the early 2020s). The library was prepared using the immunoSEQ multiplex PCR assay. This immuneACCESS table, as held by TCRdb, lists in-frame sequences with V and J called but not all clones. Of the missing ones, under half trace to an unresolved V gene in checked studies; the others have no known cause. The sample table lists millions of clones, around nine tenths of them with a count of one. The ten largest clonotypes hold roughly 0.15% of the sample. Sequencing was carried out using naive CD4+ T cells sorted from blood. This specimen's cell subset or site label, interpreted: CD45RA+ positively selected. The receptors were sampled from a man aged 18 to 30 in good health.

Here the CDR3 reads CANGPGTGSYGYTF. In DNA form, the CDR3 reads TGTGCCAACGGCCCCGGGACCGGGTCCTATGGCTACACCTTC. V and J are TRBV28 and TRBJ1-2, with D possibly being TRBD1 (5 bases). Per germline, CDR1 MDHEN and CDR2 SYDVKM. CDR3 length equals 14 residues. With 10 bases removed from V and 4 bases from J, the gap between germline ends came to 19 bases.

This rearrangement joins TRBV5-1 to TRBJ2-3; the D gene is possibly TRBD1 (6 bases). The CDR3 is 14 amino acids. The V end lost 4 bases, the J end lost 2 bases, and 11 bases lay between the germline ends. Per the germline V gene, CDR1 is SGHRS and CDR2 is YFSETQ. CDR3 amino acids: CASSVRDNTDTQYF. The CDR3 DNA follows: TGCGCCAGCAGCGTCCGGGACAACACAGATACGCAGTATTTT.

This rearrangement joins TRBV19 to TRBJ1-5; D not certain. CDR1 and CDR2 from the germline V gene are LNHDA and SQIVND (reference sequence). The length of the CDR3 is 14 residues. V was cut by 5 bases and J by 4 bases, with 12 bases left in between. CDR3 sequence reads: CASSGRVSNQPQHF. The CDR3 DNA follows: TGTGCCAGTAGTGGGAGGGTATCAAATCAGCCCCAGCATTTT.

The chain recombines TRBV19 with TRBJ2-7; TRBD1 or TRBD2 may be the D gene (5 bases each). Trimming shortened V by 5 bases and J by 4 bases, and 18 bases separated the two germline ends. Germline CDR1 LNHDA, CDR2 SQIVND (reference sequence). This CDR3 region has 15 residues. CDR3 region: CASSQFAGTNYEQYF. CDR3 coding DNA: TGTGCCAGTAGTCAATTCGCCGGGACGAATTACGAGCAGTACTTC.

Points on this clone: Other DNA sequences in this sample translate to the same CDR3. This chain joins TRBV19 and TRBJ1-5; 10 nucleotides align to TRBD1. V lost 5 bases, J lost 6 bases, and 4 bases stayed unmatched. Germline CDR1 LNHDA, CDR2 SQIVND (reference sequence). This CDR3 region has 14 residues. The CDR3 nucleotides are TGTGCCAGTAGTTCGGGACAGGGGAGTCAGCCCCAGCATTTT. Translating gives CASSSGQGSQPQHF.

Of note for this clone: Its ends do not fully match the called genes, so a read error is possible. The genes are TRBV10-3 and TRBJ2-7; D gene unclear. Per germline, CDR1 ENHRY and CDR2 SYGVKD. CDR3 size: 15 residues. The chain's CDR3 is CASSFLDGSSYEQYF. The DNA for the CDR3 is TGTGCCAGCAGTTTCCTAGACGGCAGCTCCTACGAGCAGTACTTC.

The rearrangement joins TRBV27 to TRBJ2-5; D tentatively fits TRBD1 or TRBD2 (5 bases each). This CDR3 has 14 amino acids. V shed 6 bases and J shed 4 bases, with 15 bases lying between them. Germline CDR1 reads MNHEY; CDR2 reads SMNVEV (reference sequence). CDR3 loop: CASRSSGTGETQYF. CDR3 DNA: TGTGCCAGCAGATCTTCCGGGACGGGAGAGACCCAGTACTTC.

The chain carries TRBV7-2 and TRBJ2-7; D unresolved. The CDR3 contains 15 residues. Germline V gene data show CDR1 as SGHTA and CDR2 as FQGNSA. Between the trimmed V and J ends, which lost 6 bases and 0 bases, there was a span of 15 bases. For the CDR3, the DNA is TGTGCCAGCAGTCGTCAAACAGCATCCTCCTACGAGCAGTACTTC. It yields the protein CASSRQTASSYEQYF.

V usage is TRBV19 and J usage is TRBJ1-5; D may be TRBD1 (5 bases). From germline, CDR1 is LNHDA and CDR2 SQIVND (reference sequence). Trimming pared 6 bases from V and 0 bases from J, leaving 12 bases between. The CDR3 runs 15 residues. Here the CDR3 DNA reads TGTGCCAGTAGCTTGACAGATTATAGCAATCAGCCCCAGCATTTT. This translates into CASSLTDYSNQPQHF. Supplemented by reference TRBV19 and TRBJ1-5, the full variable domain reads DGGITQSPKYLFRKEGQNVTLSCEQNLNHDAMYWYRQDPGQGLRLIYYSQIVNDFQKGDIAEGYSVSREKKESFPLTVTSAQKNPTAFYLCASSLTDYSNQPQHFGDGTRLSIL.

The V call is TRBV7-2, the J call TRBJ1-2; D gene uncertain. The CDR3 sequence is 15 residues long. Between the trimmed V and J ends, which lost 2 bases and 0 bases, there was a span of 10 bases. Looked up from germline, CDR1 is SGHTA and CDR2 is FQGNSA. For the CDR3, the DNA is TGTGCCAGCAGCTTAACGGTTTTGACTAACTATGGCTACACCTTC. Translated: CASSLTVLTNYGYTF.

The V and J genes are TRBV19 and TRBJ2-7; 9 bases match TRBD2. The germline gives CDR1 LNHDA, CDR2 SQIVND (reference sequence). The CDR3 runs 15 residues. J was trimmed by 5 bases and V by 5 bases; bases with no gene match: 10. Here the CDR3 reads CASSPRVAGAHEQYF. CDR3 nucleotides: TGTGCCAGTAGTCCCCGGGTAGCGGGAGCCCACGAGCAGTACTTC. Together with reference TRBV19 and TRBJ2-7, the CDR3 gives the full variable domain: DGGITQSPKYLFRKEGQNVTLSCEQNLNHDAMYWYRQDPGQGLRLIYYSQIVNDFQKGDIAEGYSVSREKKESFPLTVTSAQKNPTAFYLCASSPRVAGAHEQYFGPGTRLTVT.

The chain recombines TRBV7-4 with TRBJ2-1, with no clear D. Germline CDR1 and CDR2: SGHVT and SQSDAQ. The CDR3 has 16 residues. With 5 bases removed from V and 3 bases from J, the gap between germline ends came to 17 bases. CDR3: CASSPWPGDNYNEQFF. In nucleotides, the CDR3 is TGTGCCAGCAGCCCCTGGCCCGGAGACAACTACAATGAGCAGTTCTTC.

The chain has TRBV10-1 and TRBJ1-1, with TRBD1 matching 11 bases. The V segment lost 4 bases and the J segment 8 bases; nucleotides outside the gene matches: 9. Germline CDR1 reads WNHNN; CDR2 reads SYGVQD (reference sequence). This CDR3 comprises 15 residues. CDR3 loop: CASSAGTGGSMEAFF. The CDR3 nucleotides are TGCGCCAGCAGTGCCGGGACAGGGGGTAGTATGGAAGCTTTCTTT.

The chain is built from TRBV19 and TRBJ2-7; 10 bases line up with TRBD2. Per the germline V gene, CDR1 is LNHDA and CDR2 is SQIVND (reference sequence). Germline trimming cut 6 bases from V and 5 bases from J; bases unmatched to any gene: 13. CDR3 length: 16 amino acids. CDR3 loop: CASSREGTSALHEQYF. CDR3 coding DNA: TGTGCCAGTAGCAGAGAAGGGACTAGCGCACTACACGAGCAGTACTTC. The full variable domain, its missing parts supplied by reference TRBV19 and TRBJ2-7, is DGGITQSPKYLFRKEGQNVTLSCEQNLNHDAMYWYRQDPGQGLRLIYYSQIVNDFQKGDIAEGYSVSREKKESFPLTVTSAQKNPTAFYLCASSREGTSALHEQYFGPGTRLTVT.